This T cell receptor beta chain appears in the sequencing data of a study of control samples from healthy donors and cancer patients. Sequenced by immunoSEQ multiplex PCR; TCRdb stores in-frame clones only, minus some. The profile shows 40,000 to 60,000 clones, about 90% of them singletons. The CDR3 is 15 residues long. With V trimmed by 6 bases and J by 8 bases, 8 bases remained unmatched. Germline-derived CDR1 and CDR2 are MDHEN and SYDVKM. Sequenced sample: PBMCs. The gene calls are TRBV28 and TRBJ2-2, with 11 bases lining up with TRBD1. The TCR was taken from a man aged 60 to 75 with head and neck cancer. The CDR3 here is CASRMGQGVLGELFF. For the CDR3, the DNA is TGTGCCAGCAGGATGGGACAGGGGGTTTTAGGGGAGCTGTTTTTT.